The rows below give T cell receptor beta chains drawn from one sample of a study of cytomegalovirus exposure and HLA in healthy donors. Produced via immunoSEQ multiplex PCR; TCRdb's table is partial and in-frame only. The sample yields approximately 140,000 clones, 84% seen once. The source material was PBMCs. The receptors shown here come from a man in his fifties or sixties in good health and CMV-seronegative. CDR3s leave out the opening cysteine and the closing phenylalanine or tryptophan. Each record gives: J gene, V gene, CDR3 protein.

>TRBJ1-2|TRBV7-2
ASSSRDRAYGYT
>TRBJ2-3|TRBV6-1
AIKVAGTDTQY
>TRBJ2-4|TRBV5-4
ATSLAAKNIQY
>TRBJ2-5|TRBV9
ASQQGQSGETQY
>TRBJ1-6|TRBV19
ASSMGGIPYNSPLH
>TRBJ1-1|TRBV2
ASSEGGGPNFTEAF
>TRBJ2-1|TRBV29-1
SVDGQGGGEQF
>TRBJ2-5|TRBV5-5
ASSLELAGGSQY
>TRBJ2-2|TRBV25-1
ASSAFDRAAGELF
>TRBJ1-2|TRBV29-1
SVEDRDSYYGYT
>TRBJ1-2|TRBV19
ASSIFGRGSSGYT
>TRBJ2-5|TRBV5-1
ASSQGSSETQY
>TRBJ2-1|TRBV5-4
ASSLPRYNEQF
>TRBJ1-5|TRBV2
ASRTEDQPQH
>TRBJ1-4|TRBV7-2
ASSPSRMNEKLF
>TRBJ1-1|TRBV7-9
ASSLEQGGTEAF
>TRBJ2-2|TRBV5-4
ASSLPPTSGGRPGELF
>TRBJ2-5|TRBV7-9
ASRSRTIQETQY
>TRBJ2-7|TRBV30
AWSVGQGYEQY
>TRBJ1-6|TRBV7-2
ASSPRSSYNSPLH
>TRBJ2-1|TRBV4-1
ASGLGGVNEQF
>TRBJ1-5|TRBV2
ASRRTGDQPQH
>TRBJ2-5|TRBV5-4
ASSLERRAEETQY
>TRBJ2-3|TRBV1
TSSHRGLVSTQY
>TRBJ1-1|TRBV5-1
ASSLRTQRGTEAF
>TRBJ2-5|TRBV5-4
ASSARGGIAETQY
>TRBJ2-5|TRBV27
ASSPRGTYQETQY
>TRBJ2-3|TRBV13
ASSSNSGVRTDTQY
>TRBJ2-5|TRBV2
ASTPHRGTQY
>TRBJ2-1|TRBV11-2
ATSKLIHYNEQF
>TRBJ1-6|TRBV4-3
ASSQASAGNNSPLH
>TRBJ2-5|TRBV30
ASDRGLWETQY
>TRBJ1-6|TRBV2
ASREGGGSPLH
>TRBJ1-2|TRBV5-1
ASSPEKSGGDGYT
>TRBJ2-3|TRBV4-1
ASSHSTTGSTDTQY
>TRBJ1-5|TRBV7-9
ASSLSGLQDSNQPQH
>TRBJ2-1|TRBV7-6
ASSPLSGGYNEQF
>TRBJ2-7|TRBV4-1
ASSQVWTEGYEQY
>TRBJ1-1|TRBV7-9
ASSLGRGFTEAF
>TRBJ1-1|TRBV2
ASRVGQGPTEAF
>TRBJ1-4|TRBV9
ASSVTGNEKLF